The source of this T cell receptor (beta chain) is a study of blood T cell repertoires in COVID-19. Study as a whole: PBMCs, B-cell-depleted T cells, or T cells provided the cDNA or gDNA that made up the material.

Produced via immunoSEQ multiplex PCR; TCRdb's table is partial and in-frame only. This sample has about 210,000 clones; around 92% occur once, and the top ten carry around 1.2%. Germline trimming cut 4 bases from V and 6 bases from J; bases unmatched to any gene: 4. Germline CDR1 SNHLY, CDR2 FYNNEI. The CDR3 has 15 residues. Material: peripheral blood. The receptor was isolated from a man aged 25-45 years with acute or convalescent COVID-19. The chain recombines TRBV2 with TRBJ2-4, with 12 bases identical to TRBD1. CDR3 protein: CASSGGQGASNIQYF. The CDR3 DNA follows: TGTGCCAGCAGTGGGGGACAGGGGGCTTCAAACATTCAGTACTTC. The complete variable domain, with remaining parts taken from reference TRBV2 and TRBJ2-4, reads EPEVTQTPSHQVTQMGQEVILRCVPISNHLYFYWYRQILGQKVEFLVSFYNNEISEKSEIFDDQFSVERPDGSNFTLKIRSTKLEDSAMYFCASSGGQGASNIQYFGAGTRLSVL.